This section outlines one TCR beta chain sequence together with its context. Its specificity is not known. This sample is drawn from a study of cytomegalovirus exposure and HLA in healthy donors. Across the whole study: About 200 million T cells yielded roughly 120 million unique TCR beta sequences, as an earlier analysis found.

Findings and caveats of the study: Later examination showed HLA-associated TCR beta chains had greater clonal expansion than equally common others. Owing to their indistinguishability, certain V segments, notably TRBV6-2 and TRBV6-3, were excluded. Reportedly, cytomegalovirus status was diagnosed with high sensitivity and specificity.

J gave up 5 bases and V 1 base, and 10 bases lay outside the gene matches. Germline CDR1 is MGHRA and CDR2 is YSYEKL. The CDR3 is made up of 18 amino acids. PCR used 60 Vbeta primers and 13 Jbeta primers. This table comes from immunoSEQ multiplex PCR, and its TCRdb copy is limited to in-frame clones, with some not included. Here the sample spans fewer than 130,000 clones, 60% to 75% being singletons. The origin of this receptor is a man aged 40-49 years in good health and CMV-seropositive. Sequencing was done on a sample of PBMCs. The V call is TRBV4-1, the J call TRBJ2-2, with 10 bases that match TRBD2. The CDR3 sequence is CASSQGASGRARTGELFF. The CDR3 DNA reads TGCGCCAGCAGCCAAGGGGCGAGCGGGAGGGCCCGTACCGGGGAGCTGTTTTTT.